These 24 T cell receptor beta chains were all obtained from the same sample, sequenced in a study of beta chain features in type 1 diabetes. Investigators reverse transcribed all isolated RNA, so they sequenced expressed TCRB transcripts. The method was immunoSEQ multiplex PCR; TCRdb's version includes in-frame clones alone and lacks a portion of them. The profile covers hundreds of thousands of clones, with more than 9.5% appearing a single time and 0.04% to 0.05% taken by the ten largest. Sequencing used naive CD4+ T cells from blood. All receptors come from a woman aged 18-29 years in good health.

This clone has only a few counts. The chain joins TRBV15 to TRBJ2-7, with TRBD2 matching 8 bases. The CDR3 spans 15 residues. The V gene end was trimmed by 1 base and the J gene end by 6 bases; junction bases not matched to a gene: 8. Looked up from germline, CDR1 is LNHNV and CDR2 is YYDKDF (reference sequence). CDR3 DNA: TGTGCCACCAGCAGAGGTGGGACTAGGTCGGGCGAGCAGTACGTC. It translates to CATSRGGTRSGEQYV.

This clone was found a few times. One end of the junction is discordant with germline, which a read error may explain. The CDR3 sequence is CATLTPNEKLFF. DNA for the CDR3: TGTGCCACCTTGACACCAAATGAAAAGCTGTTTTTT. The genes are TRBV15 and TRBJ1-4; D not certain. Germline V lookup: CDR1 LNHNV, CDR2 YYDKDF (reference sequence). CDR3 length: 12 residues.

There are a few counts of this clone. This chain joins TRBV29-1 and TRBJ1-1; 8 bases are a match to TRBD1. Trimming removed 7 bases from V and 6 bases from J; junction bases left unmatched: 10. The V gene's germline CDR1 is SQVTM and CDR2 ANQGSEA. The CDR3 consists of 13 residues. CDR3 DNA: TGCAGCGCCTACCGGGACAGGACCTCTGAAGCTTTCTTT. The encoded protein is CSAYRDRTSEAFF.

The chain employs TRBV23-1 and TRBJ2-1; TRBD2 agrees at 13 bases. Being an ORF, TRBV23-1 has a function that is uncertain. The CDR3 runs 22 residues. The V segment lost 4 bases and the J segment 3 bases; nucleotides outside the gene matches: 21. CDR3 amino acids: CASSLGPTAWTSGSSLYNEQFF. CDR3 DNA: TGCGCCAGCAGTCTCGGCCCCACGGCCTGGACTAGCGGGAGTTCCCTCTACAATGAGCAGTTCTTC.

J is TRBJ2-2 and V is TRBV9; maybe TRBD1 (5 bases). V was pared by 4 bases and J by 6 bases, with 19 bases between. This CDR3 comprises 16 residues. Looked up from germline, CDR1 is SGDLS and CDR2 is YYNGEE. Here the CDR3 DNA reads TGTGCCAGCAGCCCCCCTCGGCAGGGTTGGTCCGGGGAGCTGTTTTTT. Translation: CASSPPRQGWSGELFF.

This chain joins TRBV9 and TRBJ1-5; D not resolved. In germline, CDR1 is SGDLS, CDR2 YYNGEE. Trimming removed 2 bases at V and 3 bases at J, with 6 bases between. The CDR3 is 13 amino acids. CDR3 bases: TGTGCCAGCAGCGTCTTAGACAATCAGCCCCAGCATTTT. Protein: CASSVLDNQPQHF.

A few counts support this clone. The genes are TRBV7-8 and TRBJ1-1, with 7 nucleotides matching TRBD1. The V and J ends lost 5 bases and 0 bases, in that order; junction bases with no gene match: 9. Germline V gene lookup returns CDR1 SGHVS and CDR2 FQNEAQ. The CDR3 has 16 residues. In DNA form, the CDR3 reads TGTGCCAGCAGCCGCCCCTCGACAGGGCTGAACACTGAAGCTTTCTTT. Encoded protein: CASSRPSTGLNTEAFF.

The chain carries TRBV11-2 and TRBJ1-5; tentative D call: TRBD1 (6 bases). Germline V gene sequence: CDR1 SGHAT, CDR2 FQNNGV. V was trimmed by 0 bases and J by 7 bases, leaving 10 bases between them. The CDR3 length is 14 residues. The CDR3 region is CASSLDQGRQPQHF. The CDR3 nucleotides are TGTGCCAGCAGCTTAGACCAGGGGAGACAGCCCCAGCATTTT.

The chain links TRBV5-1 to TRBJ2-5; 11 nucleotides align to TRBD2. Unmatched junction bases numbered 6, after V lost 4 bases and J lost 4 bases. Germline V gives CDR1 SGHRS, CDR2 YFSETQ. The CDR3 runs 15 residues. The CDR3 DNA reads TGCGCCAGCAGCACTACTGGGACTAGCGGAGAGACCCAGTACTTC. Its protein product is CASSTTGTSGETQYF.

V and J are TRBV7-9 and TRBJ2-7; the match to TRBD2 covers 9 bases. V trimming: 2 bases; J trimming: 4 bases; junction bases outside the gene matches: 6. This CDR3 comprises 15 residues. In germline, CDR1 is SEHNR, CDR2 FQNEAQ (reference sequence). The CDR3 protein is CASSLLVREGYEQYF. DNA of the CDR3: TGTGCCAGCAGCTTACTGGTGCGGGAGGGGTACGAGCAGTACTTC.

The CDR3 region is CASSVGKTQYF. CDR3 nucleotides: TGTGCCAGTAGTGTTGGGAAGACCCAGTACTTC. The chain recombines TRBV19 with TRBJ2-5; D gene ambiguous. Germline V gene sequence: CDR1 LNHDA, CDR2 SQIVND (reference sequence). V lost 5 bases to trimming and J lost 6 bases, with 7 bases between them. The CDR3 sequence is 11 residues long.

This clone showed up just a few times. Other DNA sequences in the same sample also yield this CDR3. The CDR3 region has the DNA TGTGCCAGCAGCCGGGACAGAGGAGAGACCCAGTACTTC. It specifies CASSRDRGETQYF. The chain couples TRBV7-2 to TRBJ2-5; 7 bases fit TRBD1. Germline values: CDR1 SGHTA, CDR2 FQGNSA. The CDR3 consists of 13 residues. J gave up 4 bases and V 5 bases, and 4 bases lay outside the gene matches.

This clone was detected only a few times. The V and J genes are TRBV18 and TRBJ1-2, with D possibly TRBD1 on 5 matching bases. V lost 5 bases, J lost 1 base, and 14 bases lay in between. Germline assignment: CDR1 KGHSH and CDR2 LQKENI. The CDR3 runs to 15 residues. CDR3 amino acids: CASSERGGSNYGYTF. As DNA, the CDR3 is TGTGCCAGCTCAGAGAGGGGTGGAAGTAACTATGGCTACACCTTC.

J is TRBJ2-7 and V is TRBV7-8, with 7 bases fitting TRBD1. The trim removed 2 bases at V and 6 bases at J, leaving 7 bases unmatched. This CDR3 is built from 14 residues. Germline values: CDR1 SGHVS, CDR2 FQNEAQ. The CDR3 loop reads CASSLSRQGREQYV. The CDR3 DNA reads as TGTGCCAGCAGCTTATCCCGACAGGGACGCGAGCAGTACGTC.

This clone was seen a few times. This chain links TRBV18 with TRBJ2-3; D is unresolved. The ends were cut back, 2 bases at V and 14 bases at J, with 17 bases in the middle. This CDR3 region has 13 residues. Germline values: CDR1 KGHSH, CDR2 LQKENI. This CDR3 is CASSPNLGEPPYF. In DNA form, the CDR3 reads TGTGCCAGCTCACCAAATCTCGGTGAACCCCCGTATTTT.

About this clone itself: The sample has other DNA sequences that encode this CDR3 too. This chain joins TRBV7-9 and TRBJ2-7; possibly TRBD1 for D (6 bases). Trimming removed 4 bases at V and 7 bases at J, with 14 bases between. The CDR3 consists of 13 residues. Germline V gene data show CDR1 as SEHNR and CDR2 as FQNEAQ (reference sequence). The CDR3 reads CASSSSGVGEQYF. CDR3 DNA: TGTGCCAGCAGCTCGTCAGGGGTAGGGGAGCAGTACTTC.

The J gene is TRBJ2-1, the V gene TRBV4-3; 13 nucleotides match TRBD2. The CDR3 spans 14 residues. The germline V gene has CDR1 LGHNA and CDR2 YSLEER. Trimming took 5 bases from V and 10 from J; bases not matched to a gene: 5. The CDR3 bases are TGCGCCAGCAGCGAGGGACTAGCGGGACTAGAGCAGTTCTTC. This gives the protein CASSEGLAGLEQFF.

CDR3 DNA sequence: TGTGCCAGCTCACCGTATGACGGGGAGCAGTTCTTC. It translates to CASSPYDGEQFF. The chain links TRBV18 to TRBJ2-1; D not certain. The ends were cut back, 3 bases at V and 10 bases at J, with 10 bases in the middle. The CDR3 is 12 residues long. CDR1 is KGHSH, CDR2 LQKENI, per germline. The variable domain in full, completed from reference TRBV18 and TRBJ2-1, reads NAGVMQNPRHLVRRRGQEARLRCSPMKGHSHVYWYRQLPEEGLKFMVYLQKENIIDESGMPKERFSAEFPKEGPSILRIQQVVRGDSAAYFCASSPYDGEQFFGPGTRLTVL.

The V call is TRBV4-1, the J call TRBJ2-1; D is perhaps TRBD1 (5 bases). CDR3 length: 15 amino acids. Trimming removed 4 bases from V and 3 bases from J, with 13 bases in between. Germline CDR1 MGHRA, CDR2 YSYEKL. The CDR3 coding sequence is TGCGCCAGCAGCCGTTCGGACAAGTACTACAATGAGCAGTTCTTC. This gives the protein CASSRSDKYYNEQFF.

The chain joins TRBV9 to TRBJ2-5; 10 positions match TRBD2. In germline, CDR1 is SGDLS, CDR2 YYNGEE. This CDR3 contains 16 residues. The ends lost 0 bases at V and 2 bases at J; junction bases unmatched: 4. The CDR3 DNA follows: TGTGCCAGCAGCGTAGAAGGACTAGCGGATCAAGAGACCCAGTACTTC. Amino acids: CASSVEGLADQETQYF.

CDR3 sequence (DNA): TGTGCCAGCAGCGTAGGAAGGGTGAAGGAGACCCAGTACTTC. Its translation is CASSVGRVKETQYF. The chain joins TRBV9 to TRBJ2-5; D is uncertain. This CDR3 is built from 14 residues. Germline V gene sequence: CDR1 SGDLS, CDR2 YYNGEE. Trimming cost V 0 bases and J 5 bases, with 11 bases left between them.

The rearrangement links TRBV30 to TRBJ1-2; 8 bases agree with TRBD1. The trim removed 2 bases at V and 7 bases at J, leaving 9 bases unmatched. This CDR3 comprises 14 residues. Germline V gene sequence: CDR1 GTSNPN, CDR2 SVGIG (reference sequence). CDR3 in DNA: TGTGCCTGGAGTTTCTCAACAGGGGGAAGTGGCTACACCTTC. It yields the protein CAWSFSTGGSGYTF.

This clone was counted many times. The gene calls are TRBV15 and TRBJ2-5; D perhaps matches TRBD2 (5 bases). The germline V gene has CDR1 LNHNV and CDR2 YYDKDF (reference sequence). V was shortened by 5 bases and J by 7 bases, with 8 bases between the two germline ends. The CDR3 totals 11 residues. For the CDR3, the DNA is TGTGCCACCAGCGGAGGTTTGACCCAGTACTTC. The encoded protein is CATSGGLTQYF.

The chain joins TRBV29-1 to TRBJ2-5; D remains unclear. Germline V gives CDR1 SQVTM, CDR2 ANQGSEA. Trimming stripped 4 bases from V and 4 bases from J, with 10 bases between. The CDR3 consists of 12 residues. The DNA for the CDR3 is TGCAGCGTTGCCGGAATTGCAGAGACCCAGTACTTC. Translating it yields CSVAGIAETQYF.